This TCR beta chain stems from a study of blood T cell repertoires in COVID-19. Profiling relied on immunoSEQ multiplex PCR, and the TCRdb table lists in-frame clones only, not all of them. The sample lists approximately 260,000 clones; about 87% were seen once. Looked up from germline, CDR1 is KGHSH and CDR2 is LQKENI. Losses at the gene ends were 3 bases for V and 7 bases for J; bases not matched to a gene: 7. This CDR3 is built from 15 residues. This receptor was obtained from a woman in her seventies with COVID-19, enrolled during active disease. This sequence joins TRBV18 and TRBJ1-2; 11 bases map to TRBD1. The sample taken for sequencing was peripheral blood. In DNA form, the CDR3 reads TGTGCCAGCTCACCGAAGGGACAGGGGGTAGGTGGCTACACCTTC. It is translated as CASSPKGQGVGGYTF.